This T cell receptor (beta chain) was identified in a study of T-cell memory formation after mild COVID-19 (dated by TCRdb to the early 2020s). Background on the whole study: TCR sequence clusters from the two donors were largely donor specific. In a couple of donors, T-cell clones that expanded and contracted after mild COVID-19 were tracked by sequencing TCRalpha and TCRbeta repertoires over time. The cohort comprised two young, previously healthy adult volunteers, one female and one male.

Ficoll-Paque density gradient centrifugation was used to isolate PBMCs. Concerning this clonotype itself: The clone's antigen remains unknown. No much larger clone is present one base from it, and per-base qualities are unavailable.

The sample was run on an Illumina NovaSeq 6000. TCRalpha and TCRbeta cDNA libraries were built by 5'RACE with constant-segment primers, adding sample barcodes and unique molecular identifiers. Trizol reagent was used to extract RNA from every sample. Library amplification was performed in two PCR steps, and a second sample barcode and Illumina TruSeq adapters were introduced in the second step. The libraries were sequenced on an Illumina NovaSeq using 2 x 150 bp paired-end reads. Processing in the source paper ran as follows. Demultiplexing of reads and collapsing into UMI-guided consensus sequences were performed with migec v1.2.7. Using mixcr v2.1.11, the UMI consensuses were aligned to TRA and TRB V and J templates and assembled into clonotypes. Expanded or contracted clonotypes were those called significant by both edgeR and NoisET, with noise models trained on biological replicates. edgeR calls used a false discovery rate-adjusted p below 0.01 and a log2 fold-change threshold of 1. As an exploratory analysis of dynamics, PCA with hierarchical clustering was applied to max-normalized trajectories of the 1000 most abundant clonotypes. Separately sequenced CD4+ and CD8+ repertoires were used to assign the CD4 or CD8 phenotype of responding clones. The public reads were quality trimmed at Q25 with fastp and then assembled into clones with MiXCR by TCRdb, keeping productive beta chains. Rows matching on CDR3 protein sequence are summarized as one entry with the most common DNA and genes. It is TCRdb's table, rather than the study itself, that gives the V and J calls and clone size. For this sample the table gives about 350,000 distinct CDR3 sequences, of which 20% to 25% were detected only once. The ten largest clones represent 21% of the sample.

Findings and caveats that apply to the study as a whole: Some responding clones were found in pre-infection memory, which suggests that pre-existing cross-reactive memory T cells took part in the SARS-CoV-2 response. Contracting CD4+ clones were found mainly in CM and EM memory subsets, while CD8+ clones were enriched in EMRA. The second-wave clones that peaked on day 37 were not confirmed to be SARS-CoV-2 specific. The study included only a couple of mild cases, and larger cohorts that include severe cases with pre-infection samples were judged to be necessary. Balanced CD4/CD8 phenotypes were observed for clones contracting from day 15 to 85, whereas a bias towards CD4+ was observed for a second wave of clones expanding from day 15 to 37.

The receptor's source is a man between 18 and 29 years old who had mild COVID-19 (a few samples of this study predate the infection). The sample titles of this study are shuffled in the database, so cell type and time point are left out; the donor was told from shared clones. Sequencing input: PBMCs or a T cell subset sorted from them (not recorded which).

The CDR3 region: CASSLSSWGSDTEAFF. The bases read TGTGCCAGCAGCTTAAGTAGTTGGGGTTCGGACACTGAAGCTTTCTTT. Rearrangement joined TRBV7-6 to TRBJ1-1; the D gene assignment is ambiguous. CDR1 SGHVS and CDR2 FNYEAQ are derived from the germline V gene. The germline ends are 16 bases apart after V is trimmed by 2 bases and J by 3 bases. From the cysteine through the phenylalanine, the CDR3 covers 16 amino acids. The read is trimmed to its CDR3 DNA, 48 bases read in frame from base 1.